This TCR beta chain was obtained from a study of metastatic and nonmetastatic thyroid tumors. The wider study: Malignant thyroid and benign thyroid patients provided blood and tumor or nodule tissue whose repertoires were compared.

The CDR3 sequence is 13 residues long. Germline CDR1 GTSNPN, CDR2 SVGIG (reference sequence). J gave up 7 bases and V 1 base, and 2 bases lay outside the gene matches. Authors' data handling: A distant-metastasis classifier for papillary thyroid cancer was built using CDR3 differences across clinicopathological groups. TCRdb reprocessed the PCR reads via MiXCR. The V and J calls follow TCRdb's processing rather than the paper's. This table holds under 20,000 clones, over 25% found once. The sample holds many counts of this clone. Its antigen remains unidentified. Among the patients, none had received any treatment before thyroid surgery. Study-wide findings and caveats: According to reports, the diversity of TCR beta was significantly higher in malignant thyroid tumors than in benign nodules, and this held in both blood and tumor samples.

The TCR was taken from a female donor with papillary thyroid cancer or a benign thyroid nodule (not recorded which). Some clones in this sample may be carry-over from other donors' samples. Sequences were obtained from blood. This chain joins TRBV30 and TRBJ2-1, with 9 bases that match TRBD1. The CDR3 DNA reads TGTGCCTGGAGTGGACAGGGGGGTAATGAGCAGTTCTTC. This translates into CAWSGQGGNEQFF.